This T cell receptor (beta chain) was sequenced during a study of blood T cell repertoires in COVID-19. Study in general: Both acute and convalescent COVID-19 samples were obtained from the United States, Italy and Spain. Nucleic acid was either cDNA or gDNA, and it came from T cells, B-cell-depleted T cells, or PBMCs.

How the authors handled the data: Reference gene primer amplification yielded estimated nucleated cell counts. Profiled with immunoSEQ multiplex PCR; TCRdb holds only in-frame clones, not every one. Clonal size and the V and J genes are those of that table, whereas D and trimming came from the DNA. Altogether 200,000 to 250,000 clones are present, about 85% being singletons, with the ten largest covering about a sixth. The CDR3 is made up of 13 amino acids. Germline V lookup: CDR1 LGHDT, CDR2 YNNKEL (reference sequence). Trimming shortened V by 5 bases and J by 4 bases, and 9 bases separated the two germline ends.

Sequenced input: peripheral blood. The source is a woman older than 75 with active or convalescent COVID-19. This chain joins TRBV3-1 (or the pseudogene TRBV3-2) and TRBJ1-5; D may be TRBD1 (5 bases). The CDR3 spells CASSSDTNQPQHF. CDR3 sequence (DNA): TGTGCCAGCAGCTCGGACACAAATCAGCCCCAGCATTTT.